The count of the clone carrying this T cell receptor (beta chain) is one. V shed 6 bases and J shed 5 bases, with 8 bases lying between them. The CDR3 covers 12 residues. Germline CDR1 is KGHSH and CDR2 is LQKENI. This entry belongs to a study of cytomegalovirus exposure and HLA in healthy donors. Primers included in the PCR were 60 Vbeta and 13 Jbeta primers. Clones were read by immunoSEQ multiplex PCR, and TCRdb kept only the in-frame ones, dropping some. The sample yields approximately 170,000 clones, approximately 71% seen once. The chain is built from TRBV18 and TRBJ1-3; the D gene is possibly TRBD1 (5 bases). The TCR sequence derives from a man aged 50 to 59 in good health and CMV-seronegative. The specimen sequenced was PBMCs. For the CDR3, the DNA is TGTGCCAGCTCCCCGGACAGAAACACCATATATTTT. The encoded protein is CASSPDRNTIYF.